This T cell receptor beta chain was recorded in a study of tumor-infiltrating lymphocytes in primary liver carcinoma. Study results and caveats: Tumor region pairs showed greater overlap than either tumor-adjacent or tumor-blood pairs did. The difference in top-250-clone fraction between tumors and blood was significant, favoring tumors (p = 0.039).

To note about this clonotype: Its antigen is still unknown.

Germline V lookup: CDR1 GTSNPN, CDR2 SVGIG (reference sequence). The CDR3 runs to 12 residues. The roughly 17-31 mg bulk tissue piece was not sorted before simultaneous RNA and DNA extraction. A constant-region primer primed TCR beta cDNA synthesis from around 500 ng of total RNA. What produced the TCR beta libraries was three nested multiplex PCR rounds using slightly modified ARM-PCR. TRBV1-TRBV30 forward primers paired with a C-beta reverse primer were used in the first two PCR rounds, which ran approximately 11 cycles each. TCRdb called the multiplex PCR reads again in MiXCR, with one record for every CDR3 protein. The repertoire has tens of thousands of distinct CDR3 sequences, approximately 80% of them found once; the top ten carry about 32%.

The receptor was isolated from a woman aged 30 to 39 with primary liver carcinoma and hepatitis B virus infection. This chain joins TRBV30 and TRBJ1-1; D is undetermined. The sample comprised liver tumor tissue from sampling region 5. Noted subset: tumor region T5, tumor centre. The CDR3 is CVCSEVLTEAFF. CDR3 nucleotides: TGTGTCTGTAGTGAAGTGCTCACTGAAGCTTTCTTT. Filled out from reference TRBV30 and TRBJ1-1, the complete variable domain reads SQTIHQWPATLVQPVGSPLSLECTVEGTSNPNLYWYRQAAGRGLQLLFYSVGIGQISSEVPQNLSASRPQDRQFILSSKKLLLSDSGFYLCVCSEVLTEAFFGQGTRLTVV.